This passage covers 31 T cell receptor beta chains from one sample sequenced in a study of blood T cell repertoires in COVID-19. Produced via immunoSEQ multiplex PCR; TCRdb's table is partial and in-frame only. The repertoire has roughly 200,000 clones, more than 70% of them found once; the top ten carry approximately 8.9%. Sequenced material: peripheral blood. These receptors came from a woman in her fifties or sixties with acute or convalescent COVID-19.

This clone was detected once. V usage is TRBV4-2 and J usage is TRBJ1-6, with TRBD1 matching over 10 bases. The germline gives CDR1 LGHNA, CDR2 YNFKEQ. V lost 1 base to trimming and J lost 9 bases; unmatched junction nucleotides: 6. The CDR3 has 16 residues. CDR3 sequence (DNA): TGTGCCAGCAGCCAAGGCCGGGACAGGGGAGGTTCACCCCTCCACTTT. Translating it yields CASSQGRDRGGSPLHF.

The J gene is TRBJ1-5, the V gene TRBV12-3 or TRBV12-4; no reliable D call. The CDR3 is made up of 12 amino acids. V gave up 6 bases and J gave up 7 bases, with 10 bases separating them. The CDR3 sequence: CASRASGQPQHF. In nucleotides, the CDR3 is TGTGCCAGCAGGGCTTCGGGGCAGCCCCAGCATTTT.

V is TRBV13 and J is TRBJ1-1, with D possibly matching TRBD1 (5 bases). Trimming cost V 0 bases and J 4 bases, with 9 bases left between them. This CDR3 is built from 14 residues. Germline values: CDR1 PRHDT, CDR2 FYEKMQ (reference sequence). CDR3 loop: CASSLGWGGTEAFF. In DNA, the CDR3 is TGTGCCAGCAGCTTAGGGTGGGGGGGCACTGAAGCTTTCTTT.

This chain connects TRBV27 to TRBJ2-1; the D is unclear. This CDR3 is built from 14 residues. Germline CDR1 is MNHEY and CDR2 is SMNVEV (reference sequence). Trimming stripped 5 bases from V and 6 bases from J, with 14 bases between. The CDR3: CASSRLIERNEQFF. The CDR3 nucleotides read TGTGCCAGCAGTCGATTAATAGAACGCAATGAGCAGTTCTTC.

The chain links TRBV5-4 to TRBJ1-1; D ambiguous. Germline V gene data show CDR1 as SGHNT and CDR2 as YYREEE (reference sequence). The CDR3 contains 14 residues. The V and J ends lost 0 bases and 2 bases respectively, with 8 bases between them. The chain's CDR3 is CASSLALLNTEAFF. The CDR3 DNA follows: TGTGCCAGCAGCTTGGCCCTATTAAACACTGAAGCTTTCTTT.

This clone was seen only once. The chain couples TRBV7-8 to TRBJ2-2; D remains ambiguous. This CDR3 region has 13 residues. The germline V gene encodes CDR1 SGHVS and CDR2 FQNEAQ. The V gene lost 2 bases and the J gene lost 4 bases, with 5 bases spanning the gap. CDR3 region: CASSLRVTGELFF. The CDR3 DNA sequence: TGTGCCAGCAGCTTACGCGTCACCGGGGAGCTGTTTTTT. Drawing the rest from reference TRBV7-8 and TRBJ2-2, the complete variable domain is GAGVSQSPRYKVAKRGQDVALRCDPISGHVSLFWYQQALGQGPEFLTYFQNEAQLDKSGLPSDRFFAERPEGSVSTLKIQRTQQEDSAVYLCASSLRVTGELFFGEGSRLTVL.

The chain combines TRBV6-5 with TRBJ2-1; perhaps TRBD2 as D (6 bases). Germline V gene sequence: CDR1 MNHEY, CDR2 SVGAGI. There are 16 residues in the CDR3. Trimming stripped 4 bases from V and 6 bases from J, with 19 bases between. The DNA for the CDR3 is TGTGCCAGCAGTTCCTTCGGGAGTAGCGTAGGCAATGAGCAGTTCTTC. Its translation is CASSSFGSSVGNEQFF.

This clone showed up just a few times. The J gene is TRBJ1-1, the V gene TRBV11-2; 7 bases are a match to TRBD1. CDR1 and CDR2 (germline): SGHAT, FQNNGV. The CDR3 is 14 amino acids. With V trimmed by 5 bases and J by 4 bases, 7 bases remained unmatched. This chain's CDR3 is CASSATGVGTEAFF. The CDR3 DNA reads as TGTGCCAGCAGCGCAACAGGGGTGGGCACTGAAGCTTTCTTT.

This chain joins TRBV19 and TRBJ1-5, with TRBD1 matching over 12 bases. Germline V gene sequence: CDR1 LNHDA, CDR2 SQIVND (reference sequence). There are 19 residues in the CDR3. V dropped 5 bases and J dropped 3; count of bases not matched to a gene: 14. CDR3 sequence (DNA): TGTGCCAGTAGTGTTGTTCCGGGACAGGGGGCGGGGGTCAATCAGCCCCAGCATTTT. It yields the protein CASSVVPGQGAGVNQPQHF.

This CDR3 is CASSSLNRFNEQFF. CDR3 DNA: TGTGCCAGCAGCAGCCTCAACAGGTTCAATGAGCAGTTCTTC. The chain couples TRBV27 to TRBJ2-1, with D perhaps TRBD1 (5 bases). V lost 6 bases to trimming and J lost 6 bases, with 15 bases between them. The CDR3 runs 14 residues. The germline V gene has CDR1 MNHEY and CDR2 SMNVEV (reference sequence).

The chain combines TRBV6-1 with TRBJ1-5; D remains ambiguous. Germline V gene data show CDR1 as MNHNS and CDR2 as SASEGT. The CDR3 totals 15 residues. V was clipped by 1 base and J by 0 bases, with 7 bases between them. CDR3 DNA: TGTGCCAGCAGTGAAGATGGCCTTAGCAATCAGCCCCAGCATTTT. Translated, it gives CASSEDGLSNQPQHF.

This chain joins TRBV4-1 and TRBJ1-2, with D perhaps TRBD1 (5 bases). The CDR3 consists of 16 residues. The V and J ends lost 1 base and 4 bases respectively, with 16 bases between them. Germline V CDR1 and CDR2: MGHRA, YSYEKL. Here the CDR3 reads CASSQGRAFGGYGYTF. In DNA form, the CDR3 reads TGCGCCAGCAGCCAAGGTCGGGCGTTCGGGGGCTATGGCTACACCTTC.

The J gene is TRBJ1-6, the V gene TRBV3-1 (or the pseudogene TRBV3-2), with D tentatively TRBD1 (6 bases). Germline CDR1 reads LGHDT; CDR2 reads YNNKEL (reference sequence). V lost 5 bases to trimming and J lost 5 bases, with 10 bases between them. The CDR3 runs 14 residues. The CDR3 sequence is CASSWGQDNSPLHF. In DNA, the CDR3 is TGTGCCAGCAGCTGGGGACAAGATAATTCACCCCTCCACTTT.

The chain uses TRBV7-2 and TRBJ2-1; unclear D gene. V lost 6 bases and J 6 bases, leaving 15 bases between the germline ends. Germline loops: CDR1 SGHTA, CDR2 FQGNSA. This CDR3 has 14 residues. The CDR3 bases are TGTGCCAGCAGTCAGGTTAGGATCCTCAATGAGCAGTTCTTC. It codes for CASSQVRILNEQFF.

This clone was seen a handful of times. The chain's CDR3 is CASSIFERVNEQFF. CDR3 coding DNA: TGTGCCAGTAGTATCTTCGAGCGGGTCAATGAGCAGTTCTTC. The chain links TRBV19 to TRBJ2-1; a possible D gene is TRBD2 (6 bases). The CDR3 sequence is 14 residues long. V was shortened by 3 bases and J by 6 bases, with 12 bases between the two germline ends. In germline, CDR1 is LNHDA, CDR2 SQIVND (reference sequence).

This clone was counted only a few times. The genes are TRBV20-1 and TRBJ2-7; a possible D gene is TRBD2 (6 bases). The CDR3 is 14 amino acids. From germline, CDR1 is DFQATT and CDR2 SNEGSKA (reference sequence). Trimming left V 3 bases short and J 2 bases short, with 14 bases between. The DNA for the CDR3 is TGCAGTGCTAGTCGGGAGTCGGCGACCTACGAGCAGTACTTC. This encodes CSASRESATYEQYF.

The rearrangement links TRBV7-2 to TRBJ2-5, with 14 positions matching TRBD2. The germline gives CDR1 SGHTA, CDR2 FQGNSA. The CDR3 is 16 amino acids. V lost 5 bases to trimming and J lost 6 bases; unmatched junction nucleotides: 8. In DNA form, the CDR3 reads TGTGCCAGCAGCCCGAGACTAGCGGGAGGGGACAAGACCCAGTACTTC. Translated: CASSPRLAGGDKTQYF.

There are a few counts of this clone. This sequence joins TRBV3-1 (or the pseudogene TRBV3-2) and TRBJ1-5, with D perhaps matching TRBD1 (5 bases). Germline V gene lookup returns CDR1 LGHDT and CDR2 YNNKEL (reference sequence). V was cut by 0 bases and J by 5 bases, with 11 bases left in between. CDR3 length equals 15 residues. CDR3 region: CASSQDRGLDQPQHF. CDR3 sequence (DNA): TGTGCCAGCAGCCAAGATAGGGGCCTTGATCAGCCCCAGCATTTT.

The V and J genes are TRBV24-1 and TRBJ1-2; D not certain. Germline lookup yields CDR1 KGHDR and CDR2 SFDVKD. The CDR3 runs to 13 residues. V was trimmed by 6 bases and J by 7 bases, leaving 14 bases between them. The CDR3 protein is CATSSRGGLGYTF. CDR3 nucleotide sequence: TGTGCCACCAGTTCGCGGGGTGGGCTTGGCTACACCTTC.

This clone was seen only a few times. The gene calls are TRBV4-1 and TRBJ2-1, with D maybe TRBD1 (6 bases). With 4 bases removed from V and 1 base from J, the gap between germline ends came to 14 bases. Germline V lookup: CDR1 MGHRA, CDR2 YSYEKL. The CDR3 extends over 16 amino acids. The CDR3 nucleotides are TGCGCCAGCAGCCGAAGACAGGACATATCCTACAATGAGCAGTTCTTC. It is translated as CASSRRQDISYNEQFF.

This clone occurred a few times. The rearrangement uses TRBV7-6 and TRBJ1-4; possibly TRBD1 for D (5 bases). V was cut by 1 base and J by 2 bases, with 14 bases left in between. The CDR3 is 17 residues long. The germline gives CDR1 SGHVS, CDR2 FNYEAQ. The CDR3 DNA reads TGTGCCAGCAGCTTAGACCCCCCCGGGGGGACTAATGAAAAACTGTTTTTT. This encodes CASSLDPPGGTNEKLFF.

The genes are TRBV12-3 or TRBV12-4 and TRBJ2-1; D is perhaps TRBD1 (7 bases). The CDR3 covers 13 residues. Trimming pared 5 bases from V and 9 bases from J, leaving 14 bases between. The CDR3 bases are TGTGCCAGCAGTACAAACAGGGGAGGTGAGCAGTTCTTC. Translation: CASSTNRGGEQFF.

V gene TRBV29-1 combines with J gene TRBJ1-4, with TRBD1 matching over 8 bases. With V trimmed by 8 bases and J by 7 bases, 9 bases remained unmatched. The CDR3 totals 13 residues. Germline values: CDR1 SQVTM, CDR2 ANQGSEA. CDR3 coding DNA: TGCAGCCCAGGGCCGGACAGGGTTGAAAAACTGTTTTTT. Translating it yields CSPGPDRVEKLFF.

The chain is built from TRBV30 and TRBJ1-4; D unresolved. This CDR3 is built from 15 residues. The V and J ends lost 0 bases and 8 bases respectively, with 16 bases between them. Germline CDR1 and CDR2: GTSNPN and SVGIG (reference sequence). The CDR3 DNA reads as TGTGCCTGGAGTGTACAAGGAGGCGCCCGGGAAAAACTGTTTTTT. Translation: CAWSVQGGAREKLFF.

The chain combines TRBV29-1 with TRBJ1-2; no clear D. The germline V gene has CDR1 SQVTM and CDR2 ANQGSEA. The CDR3 contains 12 residues. Trimming cost V 4 bases and J 4 bases, with 10 bases left between them. CDR3 loop: CSVVGSGYGYTF. In DNA, the CDR3 is TGCAGCGTTGTCGGCAGCGGCTATGGCTACACCTTC.

This clone came up a few times. V is TRBV6-1 and J is TRBJ1-5; TRBD1 might be the D (5 bases). Germline values: CDR1 MNHNS, CDR2 SASEGT. V was shortened by 1 base and J by 3 bases, with 13 bases between the two germline ends. The CDR3 loop spans 16 amino acids. The CDR3 is CASSEGAGRVNQPQHF. CDR3 in DNA: TGTGCCAGCAGTGAAGGGGCAGGGAGGGTCAATCAGCCCCAGCATTTT.

This clone turned up a few times. The chain links TRBV10-3 to TRBJ1-2, with D maybe TRBD1 (5 bases). V was shortened by 0 bases and J by 2 bases, with 16 bases between the two germline ends. There are 17 residues in the CDR3. Per germline, CDR1 ENHRY and CDR2 SYGVKD. The CDR3: CAISESLPSRGNYGYTF. DNA of the CDR3: TGTGCCATCAGTGAGTCACTGCCCTCCCGGGGGAACTATGGCTACACCTTC.

The rearrangement uses TRBV29-1 and TRBJ2-3; 12 nucleotides match TRBD1. Germline lookup yields CDR1 SQVTM and CDR2 ANQGSEA. The CDR3 runs to 15 residues. V was clipped by 6 bases and J by 4 bases; unmatched bases: 8. CDR3 sequence: CSVSGDRGPPDTQYF. The CDR3 bases are TGCAGCGTGTCGGGGGACAGGGGGCCTCCAGATACGCAGTATTTT.

The chain recombines TRBV18 with TRBJ1-1, with D possibly TRBD1 on 5 matching bases. Germline CDR1 KGHSH, CDR2 LQKENI. The CDR3 totals 13 residues. V was clipped by 1 base and J by 6 bases, with 9 bases between them. In nucleotides, the CDR3 is TGTGCCAGCTCACCACGGGGGGGGGCTGAAGCTTTCTTT. Translation: CASSPRGGAEAFF.

This chain joins TRBV2 and TRBJ2-7; 11 bases line up with TRBD1. The CDR3 has 16 amino acids. Germline V lookup: CDR1 SNHLY, CDR2 FYNNEI. With V trimmed by 8 bases and J by 0 bases, 9 bases remained unmatched. The CDR3 here is CASSRDRGTGSYEQYF. DNA of the CDR3: TGTGCCAGCTCCCGGGACAGGGGGACGGGCTCCTACGAGCAGTACTTC.

The chain has TRBV30 and TRBJ1-2, with 8 bases identical to TRBD1. Germline values: CDR1 GTSNPN, CDR2 SVGIG (reference sequence). Losses at the gene ends were 2 bases for V and 8 bases for J; bases not matched to a gene: 10. CDR3 length: 14 amino acids. The CDR3 nucleotides are TGTGCCTGGAGTTTCCGACAGGGGATTGGCGGCTACACCTTC. Its protein is CAWSFRQGIGGYTF.